The T cell receptor beta chain under discussion was sequenced for a study of glioma-infiltrating T cells after dendritic cell vaccination. About the study: Monocyte-derived dendritic cells, cultured seven days with IL-4 and GM-CSF, were pulsed with autologous tumor lysate.

The time point: after dendritic cell vaccination, including at tumor progression/relapse. Before vaccination, two weeks after the third vaccination, and at progression, PBMC were collected. Produced via immunoSEQ multiplex PCR; TCRdb's table is partial and in-frame only. The table lists 50,000 to 65,000 clones, approximately 87% of them singletons. Germline CDR1 is LGHNA and CDR2 is YSLEER. V lost 4 bases and J lost 0, with 9 bases in between. This CDR3 is 14 amino acids long. As for this clone: The antigen is not known.

General study results and limits: Estimated pretreatment TIL content predicted outcome after dendritic cell vaccination.

This chain connects TRBV4-3 to TRBJ1-1; tentative D call: TRBD1 (5 bases). The specimen comprised blood, sampled after dendritic cell vaccination. This receptor was taken from a human donor with glioblastoma. Here the CDR3 DNA reads TGCGCCAGCAGCCCGGACACTATGAACACTGAAGCTTTCTTT. Amino acids: CASSPDTMNTEAFF.